Listed below are T cell receptor beta chains from one sample, sequenced in a study of cytomegalovirus exposure and HLA in healthy donors. Clones were read by immunoSEQ multiplex PCR, and TCRdb kept only the in-frame ones, dropping some. This table holds roughly 140,000 clones, around 78% found once. The sample consisted of PBMCs. The receptors derive from a middle-aged man in good health and CMV-seropositive. Each CDR3 is given with its conserved first and last residue. The D gene is left open where the match is weak. Not every row has a clone size; where given, it reads once, few, many or a size class.

v_gene,abundance,d_gene,j_gene,CDR3aa,CDR3nt
TRBV10-3,.,TRBD2,TRBJ2-7,CAIGQREYEQYF,TGTGCCATCGGTCAGCGGGAGTACGAGCAGTACTTC
TRBV9,few,.,TRBJ2-2,CASSVGGANTGELFF,TGTGCCAGCAGCGTAGGGGGCGCGAACACCGGGGAGCTGTTTTTT
TRBV19,.,.,TRBJ2-1,CASSNLAHSYNEQFF,TGTGCCAGTAGTAATCTAGCGCACTCCTACAATGAGCAGTTCTTC
TRBV9,.,TRBD2,TRBJ2-7,CASSVGTSGIVYEQYF,TGTGCCAGCAGCGTAGGGACTAGCGGGATTGTCTACGAGCAGTACTTC
TRBV5-1,.,TRBD1,TRBJ2-1,CASSSQGARDNEQFF,TGCGCCAGCAGCTCACAGGGGGCGCGGGACAATGAGCAGTTCTTC
TRBV9,few,.,TRBJ1-2,CASSVAGIDYGYTF,TGTGCCAGCAGCGTGGCAGGGATTGACTATGGCTACACCTTC
TRBV6-1,few,.,TRBJ2-7,CASSETPGDSEQYF,TGTGCCAGCAGCGAAACCCCGGGAGATTCCGAGCAGTACTTC
TRBV27,once,.,TRBJ2-7,CASSKDRGGYLREQYF,TGTGCCAGCAGCAAAGACAGGGGAGGGTACTTGCGCGAGCAGTACTTC
TRBV6-5,few,.,TRBJ1-4,CASSSLTGFREKLFF,TGTGCCAGCAGTTCCCTTACAGGGTTTAGGGAAAAACTGTTTTTT
TRBV27,.,TRBD1,TRBJ2-4,CASSSNRGIQYF,TGTGCCAGCAGTTCAAACAGGGGCATTCAGTACTTC